The 28 T cell receptor beta chains below all came from one sample that was sequenced in a study of OX40 agonist ivuxolimab in advanced cancers. The method was immunoSEQ multiplex PCR; TCRdb's version includes in-frame clones alone and lacks a portion of them. The sample includes 50,000 or so clones, less than 95% seen only once; the top ten take 8.5% to 9%. This specimen consisted of CD4+ or CD8+ T cells sorted from blood, obtained in a trial of the OX40 agonist ivuxolimab. The receptor set was obtained from an adult with an advanced solid tumor such as melanoma, head and neck, liver or kidney cancer.

This chain connects TRBV9 to TRBJ2-1; possibly TRBD1 or TRBD2 for D (6 bases each). Germline-derived CDR1 and CDR2 are SGDLS and YYNGEE. The CDR3 loop spans 13 amino acids. Trimming took off 3 bases at V and 9 bases at J, with 13 bases between the two ends. The CDR3 region has the DNA TGTGCCAGCAGCGGGGGGGCCTCGAGTGAGCAGTTCTTC. Translating gives CASSGGASSEQFF.

The chain has TRBV6-5 and TRBJ2-5, with D possibly called TRBD1 or TRBD2 (5 bases each). The germline V gene has CDR1 MNHEY and CDR2 SVGAGI. The CDR3 is 15 residues long. With 4 bases removed from V and 4 bases from J, the gap between germline ends came to 16 bases. The DNA for the CDR3 is TGTGCCAGCAGTTCGTTTCCGGGGCTAGCAGAGACCCAGTACTTC. This codes for CASSSFPGLAETQYF.

The chain is built from TRBV6-6 and TRBJ2-1; D not resolved. Germline-derived CDR1 and CDR2 are MNHNY and SVGAGI (reference sequence). The CDR3 length is 15 residues. The ends were cut back, 0 bases at V and 8 bases at J, with 14 bases in the middle. In DNA form, the CDR3 reads TGTGCCAGCAGTTACTCCCGTCCTGGATCGGATGAGCAGTTCTTC. The encoded protein is CASSYSRPGSDEQFF.

This clone was detected once. This rearrangement joins TRBV5-1 to TRBJ2-1, with D maybe TRBD2 (6 bases). Looked up from germline, CDR1 is SGHRS and CDR2 is YFSETQ. V lost 0 bases, J lost 8 bases, and 15 bases lay in between. The CDR3 length is 15 residues. Here the CDR3 reads CASSLGQGGVDEQFF. The CDR3, as DNA: TGCGCCAGCAGCTTGGGGCAGGGAGGTGTCGATGAGCAGTTCTTC.

The chain recombines TRBV7-9 with TRBJ2-1; a weak D match, TRBD2 (6 bases). This CDR3 region has 14 residues. Germline CDR1 and CDR2: SEHNR and FQNEAQ (reference sequence). Trimming shortened V by 6 bases and J by 0 bases, and 9 bases separated the two germline ends. The CDR3 protein is CASRDGSSYNEQFF. CDR3 nucleotide sequence: TGTGCCAGCAGGGACGGGAGCTCCTACAATGAGCAGTTCTTC.

The genes are TRBV2 and TRBJ1-5; a weak D match, TRBD1 (5 bases). Germline CDR1 reads SNHLY; CDR2 reads FYNNEI. The V end was cut by 1 base, the J end by 6 bases, with 13 bases between. The CDR3 extends over 15 amino acids. The CDR3 DNA reads as TGTGCCAGCAGTGAAGGGCGGGACTCGGTTCAGCCCCAGCATTTT. Its translation: CASSEGRDSVQPQHF.

The chain employs TRBV7-6 and TRBJ2-2; D might be TRBD1 or TRBD2, each matching 5 bases. Germline assignment: CDR1 SGHVS and CDR2 FNYEAQ. V gave up 5 bases and J gave up 3 bases, with 10 bases separating them. The CDR3 spans 14 residues. The DNA of the CDR3 is TGTGCCAGCAGCGCCGGGACCGACACCGGGGAGCTGTTTTTT. This gives the protein CASSAGTDTGELFF.

This chain connects TRBV15 to TRBJ1-5; no clear D. The CDR3 length is 16 residues. The V end was cut by 0 bases, the J end by 3 bases, with 12 bases between. Germline V CDR1 and CDR2: LNHNV, YYDKDF (reference sequence). DNA for the CDR3: TGTGCCACCAGCAGAGATCGTCAGGATAACAATCAGCCCCAGCATTTT. Its protein is CATSRDRQDNNQPQHF.

The sample holds one count of this clone. The chain links TRBV5-1 to TRBJ2-5; 7 bases are a match to TRBD2. CDR1 SGHRS and CDR2 YFSETQ come from the germline V gene. The CDR3 runs to 18 residues. The V segment lost 4 bases and the J segment 1 base; nucleotides outside the gene matches: 16. This chain's CDR3 is CASSPLGTTSRLQETQYF. CDR3 in DNA: TGCGCCAGCAGCCCTTTGGGGACTACGTCGAGGCTCCAAGAGACCCAGTACTTC.

The rearrangement joins TRBV5-4 to TRBJ2-2; 7 nucleotides align to TRBD1. The CDR3 totals 16 residues. The germline gives CDR1 SGHNT, CDR2 YYREEE (reference sequence). V was clipped by 9 bases and J by 0 bases; unmatched bases: 11. CDR3 nucleotides: TGTGCCACCCGAGGGCCAGGGGGTTCGAACACCGGGGAGCTGTTTTTT. Protein product: CATRGPGGSNTGELFF.

The chain links TRBV27 to TRBJ1-5, with D unclear. V shed 3 bases and J shed 7 bases, with 16 bases lying between them. In germline, CDR1 is MNHEY, CDR2 SMNVEV (reference sequence). The CDR3 consists of 15 residues. The CDR3 sequence: CASSLTPPEYQPQHF. As DNA, the CDR3 is TGTGCCAGCAGTTTGACACCCCCCGAGTACCAGCCCCAGCATTTT.

This sequence joins TRBV6-4 and TRBJ2-3, with 8 bases aligning to TRBD1. Looked up from germline, CDR1 is MRHNA and CDR2 is SNTAGT. V shed 7 bases and J 3 bases; nucleotides not matched to a gene: 6. This CDR3 contains 14 residues. CDR3 nucleotide sequence: TGTGCCAGCAAGTCAGGGGGCGAGACAGATACGCAGTATTTT. Protein sequence: CASKSGGETDTQYF.

The V and J genes are TRBV13 and TRBJ1-5; unclear D gene. CDR3 size: 12 residues. CDR1 PRHDT and CDR2 FYEKMQ come from the germline V gene (reference sequence). Trimming took 4 bases from V and 4 from J, leaving 5 bases between them. The CDR3 loop reads CASSSQNQPQHF. The CDR3 DNA is TGTGCCAGCAGCTCCCAAAATCAGCCCCAGCATTTT.

V is TRBV6-5 and J is TRBJ2-5; 8 bases align to TRBD1. The CDR3 length is 15 residues. From germline, CDR1 is MNHEY and CDR2 SVGAGI. Trimming removed 0 bases from V and 1 base from J; junction bases left unmatched: 1. The CDR3 reads CASSYSTGAQETQYF. DNA of the CDR3: TGTGCCAGCAGTTACTCGACAGGGGCCCAAGAGACCCAGTACTTC.

The chain carries TRBV19 and TRBJ1-2, with TRBD1 identical over 10 bases. The CDR3 sequence is 13 residues long. Germline V gene data show CDR1 as LNHDA and CDR2 as SQIVND (reference sequence). V was pared by 8 bases and J by 7 bases, with 7 bases of the junction left unmatched. The CDR3 bases are TGTGCCAGTTCCGACAGGGGGCTGGTTGGCTACACCTTC. As protein: CASSDRGLVGYTF.

This chain links TRBV7-2 with TRBJ2-1, with a possible D match to TRBD1 (6 bases). The CDR3 covers 14 residues. The V end was cut by 4 bases, the J end by 6 bases, with 13 bases between. Germline lookup yields CDR1 SGHTA and CDR2 FQGNSA. CDR3 nucleotides: TGTGCCAGCAGCTCAATGGGACAACCCAATGAGCAGTTCTTC. Translating it yields CASSSMGQPNEQFF.

The genes are TRBV28 and TRBJ1-1; a possible D gene is TRBD1 (5 bases). V shed 5 bases and J shed 0 bases, with 19 bases lying between them. Germline CDR1 reads MDHEN; CDR2 reads SYDVKM. The length of the CDR3 is 17 residues. CDR3 sequence reads: CASSLPPAGFVNTEAFF. CDR3 nucleotides: TGTGCCAGCAGTCTACCCCCCGCAGGGTTCGTGAACACTGAAGCTTTCTTT.

This clone appeared once. The gene calls are TRBV7-8 and TRBJ2-3, with 10 bases aligning to TRBD2. CDR1 is SGHVS, CDR2 FQNEAQ, per germline. Losses at the gene ends were 2 bases for V and 0 bases for J; bases not matched to a gene: 11. The CDR3 spans 19 residues. The CDR3 sequence is CASSLTLPSGSRSTDTQYF. DNA for the CDR3: TGTGCCAGCAGCTTAACCCTCCCTAGCGGGAGTAGGAGCACAGATACGCAGTATTTT.

The genes are TRBV27 and TRBJ2-2; 8 positions match TRBD1. J was trimmed by 1 base and V by 3 bases; bases with no gene match: 4. Germline V CDR1 and CDR2: MNHEY, SMNVEV (reference sequence). The CDR3 is 16 residues long. CDR3 protein: CASSFLGTGNTGELFF. The CDR3 DNA reads TGTGCCAGCAGTTTCCTTGGGACAGGGAACACCGGGGAGCTGTTTTTT.

The rearrangement uses TRBV5-8 and TRBJ1-1; D is undetermined. Germline V gene data show CDR1 as SGHTS and CDR2 as YDEGEE. This CDR3 is built from 18 residues. The V and J ends lost 0 bases and 0 bases respectively, with 18 bases between them. In DNA, the CDR3 is TGTGCCAGCAGCTTGGCACCCATGATTGGAGCCATGAACACTGAAGCTTTCTTT. Translated, it gives CASSLAPMIGAMNTEAFF.

V and J are TRBV6-5 and TRBJ2-2, with D possibly being TRBD1 (6 bases). V was clipped by 4 bases and J by 6 bases, with 9 bases between them. The CDR3 spans 13 residues. From germline, CDR1 is MNHEY and CDR2 SVGAGI. Here the CDR3 reads CASSSPGAGELFF. Written as DNA, the CDR3 is TGTGCCAGCAGTTCCCCAGGGGCCGGGGAGCTGTTTTTT.

This sequence joins TRBV5-6 and TRBJ1-2; 8 positions agree with TRBD1. The length of the CDR3 is 15 residues. V gave up 0 bases and J gave up 2 bases; unmatched junction bases: 3. CDR1 SGHDT and CDR2 YYEEEE come from the germline V gene. As DNA, the CDR3 is TGTGCCAGCAGCTTGGGGGGGACAGGCAACTATGGCTACACCTTC. Translation gives CASSLGGTGNYGYTF. Full variable domain (remainder filled in from reference TRBV5-6 and TRBJ1-2): DAGVTQSPTHLIKTRGQQVTLRCSPKSGHDTVSWYQQALGQGPQFIFQYYEEEERQRGNFPDRFSGHQFPNYSSELNVNALLLGDSALYLCASSLGGTGNYGYTFGSGTRLTVV.

The rearrangement uses TRBV10-3 and TRBJ1-5; D remains ambiguous. V dropped 1 base and J dropped 3 bases, with 10 bases sitting between them. The CDR3 loop spans 15 amino acids. Germline V gives CDR1 ENHRY, CDR2 SYGVKD. The CDR3 reads CAISEWGKDNQPQHF. The CDR3, as DNA: TGTGCCATCAGTGAGTGGGGAAAAGACAATCAGCCCCAGCATTTT.

The rearrangement links TRBV7-9 to TRBJ2-7; 8 nucleotides align to TRBD2. The CDR3 is 14 residues long. With V trimmed by 5 bases and J by 3 bases, 6 bases remained unmatched. Per germline, CDR1 SEHNR and CDR2 FQNEAQ (reference sequence). This CDR3 is CASSREGRLYEQYF. CDR3 sequence (DNA): TGTGCCAGCAGCCGGGAGGGCAGACTCTACGAGCAGTACTTC.

V usage is TRBV28 and J usage is TRBJ2-1; D perhaps matches TRBD2 (7 bases). Germline V gene data show CDR1 as MDHEN and CDR2 as SYDVKM. Trimming cost V 7 bases and J 5 bases, with 9 bases left between them. CDR3 size: 12 residues. CDR3 residues: CASTGGHNEQFF. CDR3 coding DNA: TGTGCCAGCACCGGGGGGCACAATGAGCAGTTCTTC.

The rearrangement joins TRBV11-2 to TRBJ2-1; 10 bases align to TRBD2. The CDR3 has 19 residues. The ends lost 0 bases at V and 5 bases at J; junction bases unmatched: 13. Germline V gives CDR1 SGHAT, CDR2 FQNNGV. CDR3 protein: CASSLDRLAGVRGDNEQFF. CDR3 coding DNA: TGTGCCAGCAGCTTAGACAGGCTAGCGGGAGTTAGGGGGGACAATGAGCAGTTCTTC.

The sample holds a few counts of this clone. V is TRBV4-1 and J is TRBJ1-5; the D is unclear. Per the germline V gene, CDR1 is MGHRA and CDR2 is YSYEKL. The CDR3 loop spans 15 amino acids. The V end was cut by 1 base, the J end by 0 bases, with 7 bases between. The CDR3 region is CASSQGAASNQPQHF. CDR3 bases: TGCGCCAGCAGCCAAGGGGCAGCTAGCAATCAGCCCCAGCATTTT.

CDR3 DNA: TGTGCCAGCAGCCTACCGTTCGACAGGGTGAACACCGGGGAGCTGTTTTTT. Translation: CASSLPFDRVNTGELFF. The rearrangement links TRBV9 to TRBJ2-2, with 7 bases that match TRBD1. The length of the CDR3 is 17 residues. Trimming took 4 bases from V and 1 from J; bases not matched to a gene: 10. CDR1 is SGDLS, CDR2 YYNGEE, per germline.